This T cell receptor (beta chain) emerged from a study of PD-1 blockade in classical Hodgkin lymphoma. Relapses following autologous stem cell transplantation were seen in all patients, with brentuximab vedotin exposure varying. Each best response was a complete response, a partial response or progressive disease. This clone has a handful of counts. Its matching antigen is unknown. The CDR3 is 13 residues long. V lost 1 base and J lost 6, with 10 bases in between. In germline, CDR1 is LNHDA, CDR2 SQIVND (reference sequence). Findings and limits, study-wide: Possibly reflecting disease activity or prior therapy, repertoire differences have causes that remain undefined. At C4D1, TCR diversity had climbed significantly for CD4+ cells, though not for CD8+ cells.

This table comes from immunoSEQ multiplex PCR, and its TCRdb copy is limited to in-frame clones, with some not included. The sample contains 46,000 or so clones, around nine tenths of which appear only once. The chain recombines TRBV19 with TRBJ2-7; possible D gene TRBD2, 6 bases. This clonotype originated in a human donor with classical Hodgkin lymphoma. This sample comprised peripheral blood mononuclear cells (PBMCs), obtained at baseline. In DNA form, the CDR3 reads TGTGCCAGTAGTATAGGACGCGGGGCCGAGCAGTACTTC. Translation: CASSIGRGAEQYF.